What follows are 6 T cell receptor beta chains derived from one specimen sequenced in a study of blood T cell repertoires in COVID-19. Measured with immunoSEQ multiplex PCR; TCRdb has only the in-frame clones, and not every one. The repertoire holds approximately 200,000 clones, with around 84% as singletons. Sequenced: peripheral blood. These TCRs come from a man aged 35 to 55 with acute or convalescent COVID-19.

This chain links TRBV7-3 with TRBJ2-1, with 8 bases identical to TRBD2. Germline V lookup: CDR1 SGHTA, CDR2 FQGTGA. With 5 bases clipped from V and 9 bases from J, the junction kept 6 bases outside the gene matches. This CDR3 is 13 amino acids long. CDR3: CASSPRGGIEQFF. CDR3 DNA sequence: TGTGCCAGCAGCCCTCGGGGGGGCATTGAGCAGTTCTTC.

The chain recombines TRBV7-9 with TRBJ2-6; D might be TRBD2 (6 bases). CDR3 length equals 16 residues. Per the germline V gene, CDR1 is SEHNR and CDR2 is FQNEAQ (reference sequence). The V gene lost 3 bases and the J gene lost 0 bases, with 9 bases spanning the gap. CDR3 in DNA: TGTGCCAGCAGCTTTGGGGGGAGCTCTGGGGCCAACGTCCTGACTTTC. This translates into CASSFGGSSGANVLTF.

The chain uses TRBV28 and TRBJ1-5, with TRBD1 matching over 7 bases. V was pared by 1 base and J by 2 bases, with 8 bases of the junction left unmatched. This CDR3 spans 17 amino acids. Germline V gene lookup returns CDR1 MDHEN and CDR2 SYDVKM. The CDR3 region has the DNA TGTGCCAGCAGTTTATTCGACAGGGAAATGCGCAATCAGCCCCAGCATTTT. It translates to CASSLFDREMRNQPQHF.

This clone showed up just once. This rearrangement joins TRBV4-2 to TRBJ2-7; TRBD1 matches 9 bases. Germline CDR1 and CDR2: LGHNA and YNFKEQ. The CDR3 extends over 15 amino acids. V was clipped by 5 bases and J by 4 bases; unmatched bases: 9. The CDR3 spells CASSETGDRVYEQYF. CDR3 DNA: TGTGCCAGCAGCGAAACCGGGGACAGGGTATACGAGCAGTACTTC.

This chain connects TRBV9 to TRBJ2-5, with D perhaps TRBD2 (5 bases). V lost 3 bases to trimming and J lost 5 bases, with 11 bases between them. The CDR3 is made up of 13 amino acids. Germline V gene data show CDR1 as SGDLS and CDR2 as YYNGEE. The CDR3 spells CASSDELAETQYF. DNA for the CDR3: TGTGCCAGCAGCGATGAATTAGCGGAGACCCAGTACTTC.

The J gene is TRBJ2-2, the V gene TRBV5-1; 9 nucleotides align to TRBD2. The CDR3 loop spans 15 amino acids. The germline gives CDR1 SGHRS, CDR2 YFSETQ. Losses at the gene ends were 4 bases for V and 6 bases for J; bases not matched to a gene: 7. The CDR3 protein is CASSGASGDAGELFF. CDR3 DNA sequence: TGCGCCAGCAGCGGGGCTAGCGGGGATGCCGGGGAGCTGTTTTTT.